This T cell receptor (beta chain) was retrieved from a study of blood T cell repertoires in COVID-19. Turning to the study itself: Whether acute or convalescent, the COVID-19 samples came from the United States, Italy and Spain.

Assignments of participants to cohorts depended upon their own reported clinical history. The CDR3 sequence is 16 residues long. Germline V gene sequence: CDR1 SNHLY, CDR2 FYNNEI. V was clipped by 9 bases and J by 4 bases; unmatched bases: 9. Libraries were prepared by immunoSEQ multiplex PCR; TCRdb keeps only in-frame clonotypes and omits some of them. The table includes a few hundred thousand clones, around 83% detected once. The receptor was isolated from a woman aged 45 to 65 who had been exposed to COVID-19. Material: PBMCs or T cells enriched from blood (not recorded which). The V gene is TRBV2, the J gene TRBJ2-2; 12 positions match TRBD2. As DNA, the CDR3 is TGTGCCAGAGGTCGGCTAGCGGGGGGGCGCACCGGGGAGCTGTTTTTT. This encodes CARGRLAGGRTGELFF. Full variable domain (remainder filled in from reference TRBV2 and TRBJ2-2): EPEVTQTPSHQVTQMGQEVILRCVPISNHLYFYWYRQILGQKVEFLVSFYNNEISEKSEIFDDQFSVERPDGSNFTLKIRSTKLEDSAMYFCARGRLAGGRTGELFFGEGSRLTVL.